A selection of T cell receptor beta chains follows, all from one sample in a study of T cells in Graves' hyperthyroidism and ophthalmopathy. Via MiXCR, TCRdb re-called the multiplex PCR reads, giving one row per CDR3 protein. The sample lists about 640,000 distinct CDR3 sequences, 45% occurring once. Material: peripheral blood or thyroid tissue (not recorded which). These receptors were obtained from an adult man with Graves' disease, either hyperthyroidism or ophthalmopathy (not recorded which). CDR3s include the opening cysteine and the closing phenylalanine or tryptophan. The D gene is left open where the match is weak. A row's size may be missing; if present it is once, few, many or a size class.

D: -
J: TRBJ1-6
V: TRBV7-9
size: many
CDR3: CASSSRPDGNSPLHF
DNA: TGTGCCAGCAGCTCCCGACCTGACGGTAATTCACCCCTCCACTTT

D: -
J: TRBJ1-2
V: TRBV12-3/TRBV12-4
size: few
CDR3: CASSLFGRGGYTF
DNA: TGTGCCAGCAGTTTATTCGGCAGGGGCGGCTACACCTTC

D: TRBD1
J: TRBJ1-5
V: TRBV12-3/TRBV12-4
size: -
CDR3: CASSPTGAQPQHF
DNA: TGTGCCAGCAGTCCGACAGGGGCTCAGCCCCAGCATTTT

D: -
J: TRBJ1-6
V: TRBV25-1
size: few
CDR3: CASSQDVQNSPLHF
DNA: TGTGCCAGCAGCCAAGATGTGCAGAATTCACCCCTCCACTTT

D: -
J: TRBJ1-2
V: TRBV29-1
size: many
CDR3: CSDAPGVGYGYTF
DNA: TGCAGCGACGCCCCGGGTGTGGGCTATGGCTACACCTTC

D: -
J: TRBJ1-4
V: TRBV10-3
size: -
CDR3: CAISEGGDEKLFF
DNA: TGTGCCATCAGTGAAGGCGGAGATGAAAAACTGTTTTTT

D: -
J: TRBJ1-2
V: TRBV7-3
size: -
CDR3: CAIKPGADGYTF
DNA: TGTGCTATTAAGCCGGGGGCGGACGGCTACACCTTC

D: -
J: TRBJ1-2
V: TRBV9
size: many
CDR3: CASNGEDYGYTF
DNA: TGTGCCAGCAACGGGGAGGACTATGGCTACACCTTC

D: TRBD1
J: TRBJ1-1
V: TRBV29-1
size: few
CDR3: CSARSPQGAVAEAFF
DNA: TGCAGCGCCCGGAGCCCACAGGGGGCTGTTGCTGAAGCTTTCTTT

D: -
J: TRBJ1-1
V: TRBV2
size: -
CDR3: CASSETRGWTEAFF
DNA: TGTGCCAGCAGTGAAACTAGGGGGTGGACTGAAGCTTTCTTT

D: -
J: TRBJ1-3
V: TRBV24-1
size: -
CDR3: CATISGNTIYF
DNA: TGTGCCACCATCTCTGGAAACACCATATATTTT

D: -
J: TRBJ1-1
V: TRBV2
size: -
CDR3: CASSEVSRIAEAFF
DNA: TGTGCCAGCAGTGAAGTTTCCAGGATCGCTGAAGCTTTCTTT

D: TRBD1
J: TRBJ1-5
V: TRBV20-1
size: -
CDR3: CSARPNRGRDQPQHF
DNA: TGCAGTGCTAGACCAAACAGGGGAAGGGATCAGCCCCAGCATTTT

D: -
J: TRBJ1-2
V: TRBV5-5
size: -
CDR3: CASSSRTQSTNYGYTF
DNA: TGTGCCAGCAGCTCGAGAACACAGTCAACAAACTATGGCTACACCTTC

D: -
J: TRBJ1-6
V: TRBV7-6
size: few
CDR3: CASSLEDVMSSYNSPLHF
DNA: TGTGCCAGCAGCTTAGAGGATGTGATGAGCTCCTATAATTCACCCCTCCACTTT

D: TRBD1
J: TRBJ1-2
V: TRBV9
size: few
CDR3: CASSQTGQGARGYTF
DNA: TGTGCCAGCAGTCAGACCGGACAGGGGGCCAGGGGCTACACCTTC

D: TRBD1
J: TRBJ1-5
V: TRBV24-1
size: many
CDR3: CATGQGSNQPQHF
DNA: TGTGCCACGGGACAGGGTAGCAATCAGCCCCAGCATTTT

D: TRBD1
J: TRBJ1-3
V: TRBV27
size: -
CDR3: CASTTGAGNTIYF
DNA: TGTGCCAGTACTACAGGGGCTGGAAACACCATATATTTT

D: TRBD1
J: TRBJ2-5
V: TRBV14
size: -
CDR3: CASSQVGTGGVETQYF
DNA: TGTGCCAGCAGCCAAGTGGGGACAGGGGGCGTGGAGACCCAGTACTTC

D: TRBD2
J: TRBJ2-7
V: TRBV7-9
size: many
CDR3: CASSLSGGAYEQYF
DNA: TGTGCCAGCAGTTTGAGCGGGGGGGCGTACGAGCAGTACTTC

D: -
J: TRBJ2-5
V: TRBV12-3/TRBV12-4
size: -
CDR3: CASSLDPGASPAYF
DNA: TGTGCCAGCAGTTTAGATCCGGGAGCGAGTCCCGCCTACTTC

D: TRBD1
J: TRBJ1-1
V: TRBV20-1
size: -
CDR3: CSASEQDRGKTEAFF
DNA: TGCAGTGCTAGTGAACAAGACAGGGGGAAGACTGAAGCTTTCTTT

D: -
J: TRBJ1-4
V: TRBV24-1
size: many
CDR3: CATSENRENEKLFF
DNA: TGTGCCACCAGTGAGAACAGGGAAAATGAAAAACTGTTTTTT

D: -
J: TRBJ1-6
V: TRBV25-1
size: -
CDR3: CASSDSRLRGENSPLHF
DNA: TGTGCCAGCAGTGATTCTAGACTCCGGGGGGAAAATTCACCCCTCCACTTT

D: -
J: TRBJ1-5
V: TRBV2
size: -
CDR3: CASQEGVGNQPQHF
DNA: TGTGCCAGCCAAGAAGGGGTAGGCAATCAGCCCCAGCATTTT

D: -
J: TRBJ1-4
V: TRBV2
size: few
CDR3: CASTGTNEKLFF
DNA: TGTGCCAGCACCGGGACTAATGAAAAACTGTTTTTT

D: -
J: TRBJ1-2
V: TRBV29-1
size: few
CDR3: CSVGDTDGYTF
DNA: TGCAGCGTGGGGGACACAGATGGCTACACCTTC

D: -
J: TRBJ2-5
V: TRBV15
size: many
CDR3: CATSRDRPQETQYF
DNA: TGTGCCACCAGCAGGGACAGACCTCAAGAGACCCAGTACTTC

D: -
J: TRBJ2-2
V: TRBV12-3/TRBV12-4
size: -
CDR3: CASSFGQLNTGELFF
DNA: TGTGCCAGCAGTTTCGGTCAGCTCAACACCGGGGAGCTGTTTTTT

D: TRBD1
J: TRBJ2-7
V: TRBV6-5
size: few
CDR3: CASAKTGGDYEQYF
DNA: TGTGCCAGCGCGAAGACAGGGGGCGACTACGAGCAGTACTTC

D: -
J: TRBJ2-3
V: TRBV7-8
size: few
CDR3: CASSLGWSTDTQYF
DNA: TGTGCCAGCAGCTTAGGATGGAGCACAGATACGCAGTATTTT

D: -
J: TRBJ1-2
V: TRBV25-1
size: few
CDR3: CASSYWQMNYGYTF
DNA: TGTGCCAGCAGTTACTGGCAGATGAACTATGGCTACACCTTC

D: -
J: TRBJ2-7
V: TRBV20-1
size: many
CDR3: CSARVPGTTYEQYF
DNA: TGCAGTGCTAGAGTTCCTGGGACAACCTACGAGCAGTACTTC

D: -
J: TRBJ1-5
V: TRBV25-1
size: -
CDR3: CASSASWGTGNNQPQHF
DNA: TGTGCCAGCAGTGCTTCTTGGGGGACTGGAAACAATCAGCCCCAGCATTTT

D: TRBD2
J: TRBJ2-7
V: TRBV20-1
size: few
CDR3: CSAGTSGTNEQYF
DNA: TGCAGTGCGGGGACTAGCGGGACCAACGAGCAGTACTTC

D: TRBD1
J: TRBJ1-5
V: TRBV7-9
size: -
CDR3: CASSLFGTGIGQPQHF
DNA: TGTGCCAGCAGTTTATTTGGGACAGGAATTGGTCAGCCCCAGCATTTT

D: TRBD2
J: TRBJ2-7
V: TRBV10-3
size: -
CDR3: CAEGLANYEQYF
DNA: TGTGCCGAGGGACTAGCCAACTACGAGCAGTACTTC